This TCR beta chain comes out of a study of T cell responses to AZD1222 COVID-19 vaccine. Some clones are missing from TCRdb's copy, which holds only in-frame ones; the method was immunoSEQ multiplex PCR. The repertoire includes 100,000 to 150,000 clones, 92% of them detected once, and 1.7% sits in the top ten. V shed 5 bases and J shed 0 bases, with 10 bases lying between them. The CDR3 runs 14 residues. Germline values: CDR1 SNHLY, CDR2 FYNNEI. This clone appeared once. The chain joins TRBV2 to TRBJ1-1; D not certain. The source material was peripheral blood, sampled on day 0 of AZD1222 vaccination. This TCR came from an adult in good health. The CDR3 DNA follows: TGTGCCAGCAGTTACGGAAGCCTGAACACTGAAGCTTTCTTT. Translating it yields CASSYGSLNTEAFF.